This is a list of T cell receptor beta chains from one sample in a study of T cell changes during pregnancy in multiple sclerosis. Data came from immunoSEQ multiplex PCR; TCRdb stores just in-frame clones and leaves some out. This table holds around 66,000 clones, roughly 89% found once. Sequences were derived from peripheral blood, sampled after pregnancy. The receptors derive from a female donor in good health, enrolled as a control in a pregnancy study. The CDR3 runs from the conserved cysteine through the conserved F or W. D genes are given only for firm matches. Clone size is given for some rows only: seen once, a few or many times, or a class if the clone is expanded.

abundance	d_gene	v_gene	j_gene	CDR3nt	CDR3aa
-	-	TRBV7-9	TRBJ1-1	TGTGCCAGCAGCCCACTGACAGGCGGGAACACTGAAGCTTTCTTT	CASSPLTGGNTEAFF
-	-	TRBV10-3	TRBJ1-4	TGTGCCATCAGTGAGTTTCCCTATGAAAAACTGTTTTTT	CAISEFPYEKLFF
-	TRBD1	TRBV4-3	TRBJ2-1	TGCGCCAGCAGCCCAGCCCCCCAGGGGGCGCGAAATGAGCAGTTCTTC	CASSPAPQGARNEQFF
-	TRBD1	TRBV29-1	TRBJ1-1	TGCAGCGGCGGGACAGTTGGTACTGAAGCTTTCTTT	CSGGTVGTEAFF
-	TRBD1	TRBV4-2	TRBJ2-2	TGTGCCAGCAGCCAAATGGTAAGGGGGCGAAACACCGGGGAGCTGTTTTTT	CASSQMVRGRNTGELFF
-	TRBD1	TRBV18	TRBJ2-3	TGTGCCAGCTCACCTGGGGGACAGGGGGGCGCAGATACGCAGTATTTT	CASSPGGQGGADTQYF
-	-	TRBV19	TRBJ1-1	TGTGCCAGTAACAAGCCCTCGGGGTCTAACACTGAAGCTTTCTTT	CASNKPSGSNTEAFF
-	TRBD1	TRBV9	TRBJ1-4	TGTGCCAGCAGCGCCCGGACAGGGGAGGGAGAAAAACTGTTTTTT	CASSARTGEGEKLFF
-	TRBD1	TRBV11-1	TRBJ2-5	TGTGCCAGCAGCTTAGAAAACAGGGGGATGGAGACCCAGTACTTC	CASSLENRGMETQYF
-	-	TRBV9	TRBJ1-3	TGTGCCAGCTCCAGAGCGGGATCTGGAAACACCATATATTTT	CASSRAGSGNTIYF
-	-	TRBV9	TRBJ1-1	TGTGCCAGCAGCGTAGGAGGAGAGAACACTGAAGCTTTCTTT	CASSVGGENTEAFF
-	TRBD1	TRBV5-1	TRBJ1-2	TGCGCCAGCAGCTTCGGGACAGGGGGAGGCTACACCTTC	CASSFGTGGGYTF
once	-	TRBV5-6	TRBJ1-1	TGTGCCAGCAGCTTACCAGGACTACCGAACACTGAAGCTTTCTTT	CASSLPGLPNTEAFF
-	-	TRBV5-1	TRBJ2-5	TGCGCCAGCAGCTACGGGTCACCCCAAGAGACCCAGTACTTC	CASSYGSPQETQYF
-	TRBD1	TRBV6-5	TRBJ1-2	TGTGCCAGCAGTTACGCGGACAGGGGACGCTACACCTTC	CASSYADRGRYTF
-	-	TRBV19	TRBJ1-5	TGTGCCAGTAGCCGTCTCCTCGGGAGGAATCAGCCCCAGCATTTT	CASSRLLGRNQPQHF
-	TRBD1	TRBV6-6	TRBJ2-7	TGTGCCAGCAGCCTGGGACAGTTGGAGCAGTACTTC	CASSLGQLEQYF
-	-	TRBV2	TRBJ1-2	TGTGCCAGCAGTGAAGTCGGGGACTATGGCTACACCTTC	CASSEVGDYGYTF
few	-	TRBV18	TRBJ1-6	TGTGCCAGCTCACCAGCGGGGAACCTTTCACCCCTCCACTTT	CASSPAGNLSPLHF
-	-	TRBV9	TRBJ2-7	TGTGCCAGCAGCGTGGGGCCAGGCTACGAGCAGTACTTC	CASSVGPGYEQYF
-	-	TRBV5-4	TRBJ2-2	TGTGCCAGCAGCTTGGGGTCAGGGGTCACCGGGGAGCTGTTTTTT	CASSLGSGVTGELFF
-	TRBD1	TRBV30	TRBJ1-2	TGTGCCTGGAGGAGGGGGACAGGCCAATATGGCTACACCTTC	CAWRRGTGQYGYTF
-	-	TRBV19	TRBJ1-5	TGTGCCAGTAGTATCGATACGAGGAATCAGCCCCAGCATTTT	CASSIDTRNQPQHF
-	TRBD1	TRBV29-1	TRBJ1-1	TGCAGCGTGAGAACAGGGGGAAACACTGAAGCTTTCTTT	CSVRTGGNTEAFF
-	-	TRBV27	TRBJ2-3	TGTGCCAGCAGTAGGTCAGGGTCAGATACGCAGTATTTT	CASSRSGSDTQYF
-	TRBD2	TRBV4-1	TRBJ2-5	TGCGCCAGCAGCCAAGGGTCAAGTATAGCGGGAATACAAGAGACCCAGTACTTC	CASSQGSSIAGIQETQYF
-	TRBD1	TRBV7-8	TRBJ1-1	TGTGCCAGCAGCAGCAACAGGGGCAAGAACACTGAAGCTTTCTTT	CASSSNRGKNTEAFF
-	-	TRBV30	TRBJ2-7	TGTGCCTGGAGTGGGGGACACCTCTCCTACGAGCAGTACTTC	CAWSGGHLSYEQYF
-	-	TRBV7-9	TRBJ2-1	TGTGCCAGCAGCTTATTAACGGGGGATTACAATGAGCAGTTCTTC	CASSLLTGDYNEQFF
few	-	TRBV7-9	TRBJ1-6	TGTGCCAGCAGCCTTAGCCTGGACTCTAGCTCACCCCTCCACTTT	CASSLSLDSSSPLHF
-	TRBD1	TRBV7-3	TRBJ1-6	TGTGCCAGCAGCTTTGCGGGACAGAACTCACCCCTCCACTTT	CASSFAGQNSPLHF
-	TRBD2	TRBV19	TRBJ2-5	TGTGCCAGTAGTCCACCGGGACTAGTGGAGACCCAGTACTTC	CASSPPGLVETQYF
-	-	TRBV9	TRBJ1-3	TGTGCCAGCAGCGCCTCGGGGGGAATTGGCTCTGGAAACACCATATATTTT	CASSASGGIGSGNTIYF
-	-	TRBV7-2	TRBJ1-1	TGTGCCAGCAGCCCACGTTCGGGGGGAGTCGCTGAAGCTTTCTTT	CASSPRSGGVAEAFF
-	-	TRBV11-3	TRBJ1-2	TGTGCCAGCAGCTTACGACTGAACTATGGCTACACCTTC	CASSLRLNYGYTF
-	TRBD2	TRBV15	TRBJ2-7	TGTGCCACCAGCTCACTCCGGACTAGCGATCGATGGGAGCAGTACTTC	CATSSLRTSDRWEQYF
-	-	TRBV21-1	TRBJ1-2	TGTGCCAGCAGCAAAAAAGGGGTATTTGGCAGGGTGGGAGGCTACACCTTC	CASSKKGVFGRVGGYTF